Below are 18 T cell receptor beta chains sequenced from a single sample in a study of cytomegalovirus exposure and HLA in healthy donors. 60 Vbeta and 13 Jbeta primers were used in PCR. Here immunoSEQ multiplex PCR was the method, and the copy in TCRdb shows in-frame clones only, minus some. This sample has around 130,000 clones, with about two thirds found just once. The specimen sequenced was PBMCs. These receptors were taken from a human donor in good health.

This chain joins TRBV19 and TRBJ2-3, with unresolved D. The CDR3 is 16 residues long. V was trimmed by 3 bases and J by 0 bases, leaving 13 bases between them. CDR1 and CDR2 (germline): LNHDA, SQIVND (reference sequence). The CDR3 sequence: CASSMWVALSTDTQYF. As DNA, the CDR3 is TGTGCCAGTAGTATGTGGGTAGCACTTAGCACAGATACGCAGTATTTT.

This clone was seen a few times. The chain employs TRBV20-1 and TRBJ2-7; no reliable D call. Germline V gene sequence: CDR1 DFQATT, CDR2 SNEGSKA (reference sequence). The V end was cut by 4 bases, the J end by 7 bases, with 8 bases between. This CDR3 spans 10 amino acids. The CDR3 spells CSATHREQYF. The CDR3 region has the DNA TGCAGTGCTACACACAGAGAGCAGTACTTC.

J is TRBJ1-1 and V is TRBV2; D remains unclear. The CDR3 sequence is 13 residues long. The germline V and J ends were trimmed by 8 bases and 4 bases, with 14 bases remaining between them. Germline values: CDR1 SNHLY, CDR2 FYNNEI. The CDR3: CASRTQLFTEAFF. The CDR3 DNA follows: TGTGCCAGCCGTACACAGCTATTCACTGAAGCTTTCTTT.

The chain couples TRBV6-6 to TRBJ1-5, with 9 positions matching TRBD1. J was trimmed by 2 bases and V by 2 bases; bases with no gene match: 1. The CDR3 is made up of 15 amino acids. The germline V gene has CDR1 MNHNY and CDR2 SVGAGI (reference sequence). CDR3: CASSYRTGGNQPQHF. CDR3 nucleotide sequence: TGTGCCAGCAGTTACCGGACAGGGGGCAATCAGCCCCAGCATTTT.

The gene calls are TRBV10-1 and TRBJ1-5, with 7 bases matching TRBD1. The J segment lost 0 bases and the V segment lost 9 bases, leaving 8 bases of the junction unmatched. Per germline, CDR1 WNHNN and CDR2 SYGVQD (reference sequence). There are 15 residues in the CDR3. In DNA form, the CDR3 reads TGCGCCAGTCTCTCCGGGACAGATAGCAATCAGCCCCAGCATTTT. This sequence encodes CASLSGTDSNQPQHF.

In this sample, this clone turned up a few times. The genes are TRBV9 and TRBJ2-3, with 10 bases that match TRBD2. CDR3 length: 17 amino acids. Per germline, CDR1 SGDLS and CDR2 YYNGEE. The ends lost 4 bases at V and 2 bases at J; junction bases unmatched: 10. Here the CDR3 reads CASSIGTSGAITDTQYF. CDR3 coding DNA: TGTGCCAGCAGCATTGGCACTAGCGGGGCTATCACAGATACGCAGTATTTT.

V gene TRBV6-5 combines with J gene TRBJ2-1; 8 bases fit TRBD1. The CDR3 contains 16 residues. Trimming removed 4 bases from V and 2 bases from J; junction bases left unmatched: 7. Germline V CDR1 and CDR2: MNHEY, SVGAGI. CDR3 bases: TGTGCCAGCAGTTCCCCCCGGACAGGGACCTACAATGAGCAGTTCTTC. Amino acids: CASSSPRTGTYNEQFF.

A word on this clone: Relative to the germline gene, one junction end is altered; a read error may explain this. The rearrangement joins TRBV6-5 to TRBJ2-7, with TRBD2 matching 8 bases. This CDR3 has 14 residues. Germline CDR1 reads MNHEY; CDR2 reads SVGAGI. The CDR3 loop reads CASSKAGVTYGQYF. CDR3 nucleotides: TGTGCCAGCAGTAAAGCGGGAGTCACCTACGGGCAGTACTTC.

A word on this clone: The limits of the CDR3 on the DNA are not certain, so only TCRdb's listed CDR3 is given. The chain is built from TRBV28 and TRBJ2-7; TRBD1 reflects the table's D call only, with no check against the DNA. From its first to its last residue, the CDR3 has 15 amino acids. Germline V CDR1 and CDR2: MDHEN, SYDVKM. The chain's CDR3 is CASSILGTGSYEQYF.

V usage is TRBV5-1 and J usage is TRBJ2-3, with TRBD2 matching 16 bases. The V and J ends lost 3 bases and 3 bases, in that order; junction bases with no gene match: 7. The CDR3 covers 18 residues. Germline CDR1 SGHRS, CDR2 YFSETQ. As DNA, the CDR3 is TGCGCCAGCAGCTGGGGACTAGCGGGGGGGCTTCGGACAGATACGCAGTATTTT. It yields the protein CASSWGLAGGLRTDTQYF.

This clone has only a few counts. This chain uses TRBV6-1 with TRBJ2-7; D might be TRBD1 (6 bases). Germline lookup yields CDR1 MNHNS and CDR2 SASEGT. The germline V and J ends were trimmed by 5 bases and 3 bases, with 14 bases remaining between them. There are 14 residues in the CDR3. CDR3 coding DNA: TGTGCCAGCAGTTATAGTGGGGGACACTACGAGCAGTACTTC. Translating it yields CASSYSGGHYEQYF.

The chain uses TRBV18 and TRBJ2-2; no clear D gene. In germline, CDR1 is KGHSH, CDR2 LQKENI. The V and J ends lost 0 bases and 7 bases respectively, with 6 bases between them. The CDR3 loop spans 13 amino acids. For the CDR3, the DNA is TGTGCCAGCTCACCACCGAGAATCGGGGAGCTGTTTTTT. Residues: CASSPPRIGELFF.

The V and J genes are TRBV9 and TRBJ2-3; 11 nucleotides align to TRBD1. Looked up from germline, CDR1 is SGDLS and CDR2 is YYNGEE. CDR3 length: 15 amino acids. J was trimmed by 5 bases and V by 4 bases; bases with no gene match: 6. CDR3 region: CASSLGQGAEDTQYF. CDR3 coding DNA: TGTGCCAGCAGCCTAGGACAGGGGGCAGAAGATACGCAGTATTTT.

The V call is TRBV7-9, the J call TRBJ1-1, with 7 nucleotides matching TRBD1. After removal of 0 bases from V and 5 bases from J, the junction contained 3 bases not matched to a gene. Per germline, CDR1 SEHNR and CDR2 FQNEAQ (reference sequence). CDR3 length: 14 amino acids. The CDR3 coding sequence is TGTGCCAGCAGCTTAGCAGGGGGCGTTACTGAAGCTTTCTTT. This translates into CASSLAGGVTEAFF.

This rearrangement joins TRBV27 to TRBJ1-1; D remains ambiguous. This CDR3 spans 15 amino acids. With 2 bases removed from V and 1 base from J, the gap between germline ends came to 11 bases. The germline CDR1 and CDR2 sequences are MNHEY and SMNVEV (reference sequence). The CDR3 DNA is TGTGCCAGCAGTTTAGGGCCGGCGGGGAACACTGAAGCTTTCTTT. This translates into CASSLGPAGNTEAFF.

This clone was seen once. The V gene is TRBV9, the J gene TRBJ2-7; a possible D gene is TRBD2 (6 bases). Germline loops: CDR1 SGDLS, CDR2 YYNGEE. The CDR3 is 12 amino acids. Trimming stripped 4 bases from V and 3 bases from J, with 8 bases between. The CDR3: CASSRDFYEQYF. The CDR3 nucleotides read TGTGCCAGCAGCCGGGACTTCTACGAGCAGTACTTC.

A single count supports this clone. V gene TRBV4-2 combines with J gene TRBJ1-4, with 7 bases identical to TRBD1. The trim removed 7 bases at V and 5 bases at J, leaving 4 bases unmatched. The V gene's germline CDR1 is LGHNA and CDR2 YNFKEQ. This CDR3 is 13 amino acids long. CDR3 loop: CASTPQGNEKLFF. For the CDR3, the DNA is TGTGCCAGCACCCCACAGGGGAATGAAAAACTGTTTTTT.

The chain has TRBV2 and TRBJ1-4, with 7 bases identical to TRBD1. CDR1 and CDR2 (germline): SNHLY, FYNNEI. V lost 3 bases and J lost 8; bases outside the gene matches: 6. The CDR3 is 14 residues long. The CDR3 sequence: CASSEGRQGEKLFF. The CDR3, as DNA: TGTGCCAGCAGTGAGGGGAGACAGGGAGAAAAACTGTTTTTT.